The 30 T cell receptor beta chains given below trace back to one sample, sequenced in a study of blood T cells in healthy people across ages. Primed by a sample-barcoded 5' primer and a J-beta primer mix, a second PCR proceeded for roughly 7 to 12 cycles. TCRdb re-analysed the 5' RACE reads in MiXCR, keeping a single row per CDR3 protein. The sample lists just under 900,000 distinct CDR3 sequences, under 35% occurring once. Sequencing input: blood. The receptor set was obtained from a woman older than 75 in good health.

A remark on this clonotype: This may be a read error: a much more frequent sequence differs by one nucleotide. The chain is built from TRBV6-6 and TRBJ1-2, with a tentative D call TRBD1 (5 bases). Germline CDR1 is MNHNY and CDR2 is SVGAGI (reference sequence). This CDR3 contains 13 residues. The CDR3 loop reads CVSNKWGSLDYTF. DNA of the CDR3: TGTGTCAGCAACAAATGGGGCAGTCTTGACTACACCTTC.

Concerning this clonotype itself: With a much larger clone just one base away, this may be a read error. The chain carries TRBV7-6 and TRBJ1-6; D not resolved. Trimming shortened V by 1 base and J by 9 bases, and 7 bases separated the two germline ends. The germline CDR1 and CDR2 sequences are SGHVS and FNYEAQ. The CDR3 loop spans 13 amino acids. The CDR3 bases are TGTGCCAGCAGCTTAGGAGCCGCTTCACCCCTCCACTTT. This sequence encodes CASSLGAASPLHF.

Only a few counts were recorded for this clonotype. The junction and the germline gene differ at one end; a read error may be behind it. CDR3 region: CASSQLQGTNTGERFF. DNA of the CDR3: TGCGCCAGCAGCCAGCTACAGGGGACGAACACCGGGGAGCGGTTTTTT. V gene TRBV4-3 combines with J gene TRBJ2-2, with TRBD1 matching over 7 bases. The V gene's germline CDR1 is LGHNA and CDR2 YSLEER. The CDR3 is 16 amino acids.

V is TRBV7-2 and J is TRBJ2-5, with TRBD2 matching over 8 bases. The CDR3 length is 17 residues. V dropped 1 base and J dropped 1; count of bases not matched to a gene: 8. Germline CDR1 is SGHTA and CDR2 is FQGNSA. CDR3 DNA sequence: TGTGCCAGCAGCTTAGGGGGACGCGGGGGGTTCCAAGAGACCCAGTACTTC. This codes for CASSLGGRGGFQETQYF.

The chain is built from TRBV5-5 and TRBJ1-4; 7 bases fit TRBD1. With 4 bases clipped from V and 5 bases from J, the junction kept 11 bases outside the gene matches. Germline V CDR1 and CDR2: SGHKS, YYEKEE (reference sequence). The CDR3 extends over 16 amino acids. In nucleotides, the CDR3 is TGTGCCAGCAGCAGAAATACAGGGGCCGTAAATGAAAAACTGTTTTTT. Protein: CASSRNTGAVNEKLFF.

The chain has TRBV20-1 and TRBJ2-1, with D perhaps TRBD1 or TRBD2 (6 bases each). Germline V gene data show CDR1 as DFQATT and CDR2 as SNEGSKA (reference sequence). The CDR3 runs to 13 residues. Between the trimmed V and J ends, which lost 3 bases and 8 bases, there was a span of 14 bases. CDR3 nucleotide sequence: TGCAGTGCTAGCAAAGGAAGGGGGGATGAGCAGTTCTTC. Translation: CSASKGRGDEQFF.

This clonotype has a count of ten or more. The chain links TRBV5-1 to TRBJ2-6; D perhaps matches TRBD2 (6 bases). The ends were cut back, 0 bases at V and 0 bases at J, with 13 bases in the middle. The germline gives CDR1 SGHRS, CDR2 YFSETQ. The CDR3 is 18 residues long. The CDR3 nucleotides read TGCGCCAGCAGCTTGGGCGCGGGACGCTACTCTGGGGCCAACGTCCTGACTTTC. This codes for CASSLGAGRYSGANVLTF.

This clonotype was found many times. This chain joins TRBV20-1 and TRBJ2-5, with D maybe TRBD1 (5 bases). The germline V and J ends were trimmed by 8 bases and 5 bases, with 18 bases remaining between them. Germline lookup yields CDR1 DFQATT and CDR2 SNEGSKA (reference sequence). The CDR3 has 13 residues. The CDR3 protein is CSTYSAKGETQYF. Here the CDR3 DNA reads TGCAGTACTTACTCAGCGAAGGGGGAGACCCAGTACTTC.

This clonotype was seen a few times. The chain combines TRBV2 with TRBJ2-1; 8 positions agree with TRBD1. With 3 bases clipped from V and 7 bases from J, the junction kept 8 bases outside the gene matches. Looked up from germline, CDR1 is SNHLY and CDR2 is FYNNEI. The CDR3 spans 15 residues. This chain's CDR3 is CASSDRGTGFNEQFF. The CDR3 DNA reads as TGTGCCAGCAGTGATAGGGGGACAGGTTTTAATGAGCAGTTCTTC. Full variable domain (rest looked up from reference TRBV2 and TRBJ2-1): EPEVTQTPSHQVTQMGQEVILRCVPISNHLYFYWYRQILGQKVEFLVSFYNNEISEKSEIFDDQFSVERPDGSNFTLKIRSTKLEDSAMYFCASSDRGTGFNEQFFGPGTRLTVL.

This clonotype was found many times. Possible read error: a much larger clone is one base away. V gene TRBV27 combines with J gene TRBJ2-5; no definite D call. Germline CDR1 MNHEY, CDR2 SMNVEV (reference sequence). The CDR3 totals 12 residues. The V and J ends lost 3 bases and 11 bases respectively, with 13 bases between them. The CDR3 DNA is TGTGCCAGCAGTTTGAAAAGGAATGAGCAGTACTTC. Encoded protein: CASSLKRNEQYF.

The chain is built from TRBV21-1 and TRBJ2-2; the table names TRBD1, a call not compared with the DNA. TRBV21-1 is flagged as a pseudogene. This CDR3 has 15 residues. The CDR3 DNA reads TGTGCCAGCAGCAAAGCGGAACAGGTCACCGGGGAGCTGTTTTTT. Its translation is CASSKAEQVTGELFF.

V gene TRBV11-2 combines with J gene TRBJ2-3; D might be TRBD1 (6 bases). The CDR3 consists of 15 residues. The V gene's germline CDR1 is SGHAT and CDR2 FQNNGV. Trimming pared 6 bases from V and 2 bases from J, leaving 15 bases between. CDR3 residues: CASRYLGQSTDTQYF. The CDR3 nucleotides are TGTGCCAGCAGGTACCTCGGACAGTCCACAGATACGCAGTATTTT.

With respect to this clonotype: Sequence at one end of the junction differs from germline and may be a read error. The rearrangement joins TRBV7-2 to TRBJ1-5; D not resolved. The germline gives CDR1 SGHTA, CDR2 FQGNSA. CDR3 size: 12 residues. CDR3 DNA sequence: TGTGCCGGCAGCTTATCGAATCAGCCCCAGCATTTT. It translates to CAGSLSNQPQHF.

This clonotype was recorded at least ten times. The chain is built from TRBV20-1 and TRBJ1-2; D might be TRBD1 (5 bases). V was shortened by 0 bases and J by 8 bases, with 7 bases between the two germline ends. Germline values: CDR1 DFQATT, CDR2 SNEGSKA (reference sequence). The CDR3 has 11 residues. The CDR3 DNA reads as TGCAGTGCTAGAGACCGACAGGGCTACACCTTC. This sequence encodes CSARDRQGYTF.

This clonotype was found a few times. The rearrangement joins TRBV3-1 to TRBJ2-6; no clear D gene. The CDR3 is made up of 19 amino acids. Germline V CDR1 and CDR2: LGHDT, YNNKEL (reference sequence). V lost 4 bases and J 4 bases, leaving 23 bases between the germline ends. CDR3 sequence: CASSPNQAHSWGGANVLTF. In DNA form, the CDR3 reads TGTGCCAGCAGCCCCAACCAGGCTCATTCTTGGGGAGGGGCCAACGTCCTGACTTTC.

The table lists this clonotype with many counts. A read error may explain this, as a much larger clone is one base away. The rearrangement links TRBV12-3 or TRBV12-4 to TRBJ1-4; TRBD1 is a possible D gene (5 bases). The CDR3 is 14 residues long. As DNA, the CDR3 is TGTGCCAGCGGGGCCGGGACGGGCGTTGAAAAACGGTTTTTT. This encodes CASGAGTGVEKRFF.

There are many counts of this clonotype. The gene calls are TRBV14 and TRBJ2-3, with a weak D call TRBD1 (5 bases). V was cut by 4 bases and J by 2 bases, with 16 bases left in between. CDR1 SGHDN and CDR2 FVKESK come from the germline V gene. The CDR3 is 16 amino acids. The DNA of the CDR3 is TGTGCCAGCAGCCTAGGCGGACAAACCTACACAGATACGCAGTATTTT. This codes for CASSLGGQTYTDTQYF.

This clonotype was recorded once. The chain recombines TRBV25-1 with TRBJ1-5, with 11 bases lining up with TRBD1. The CDR3 contains 16 residues. Trimming took 2 bases from V and 4 from J; bases not matched to a gene: 4. Germline lookup yields CDR1 MGHDK and CDR2 SYGVNS. The CDR3 is CASSETGTGGNQPQHF. CDR3 in DNA: TGTGCCAGCAGTGAAACCGGGACAGGGGGGAATCAGCCCCAGCATTTT.

The chain recombines TRBV12-3 or TRBV12-4 with TRBJ2-3; a weak D match, TRBD2 (7 bases). V lost 7 bases, J lost 3 bases, and 14 bases lay in between. The CDR3 sequence is 14 residues long. The CDR3 nucleotides read TGTGCCAGCACCCTGGGAGGGGGAACAGATACGCAGTATTTT. It codes for CASTLGGGTDTQYF.

This clonotype was picked up many times. V and J are TRBV7-9 and TRBJ2-3; D is ambiguous. The germline V gene has CDR1 SEHNR and CDR2 FQNEAQ (reference sequence). The CDR3 sequence is 14 residues long. V was shortened by 4 bases and J by 2 bases, with 10 bases between the two germline ends. The CDR3 sequence is CASSSKKATDTQYF. The CDR3 DNA is TGTGCCAGCAGCTCAAAAAAGGCCACAGATACGCAGTATTTT.

The chain carries TRBV7-9 and TRBJ1-4; possibly TRBD1 for D (5 bases). The germline gives CDR1 SEHNR, CDR2 FQNEAQ (reference sequence). The CDR3 is 13 amino acids. With 5 bases removed from V and 7 bases from J, the gap between germline ends came to 11 bases. This chain's CDR3 is CASSPGTIEKLFF. The CDR3 DNA is TGTGCCAGCAGCCCGGGGACGATTGAAAAACTGTTTTTT.

V usage is TRBV5-6 and J usage is TRBJ1-2, with D possibly TRBD1 on 6 matching bases. The germline V and J ends were trimmed by 4 bases and 8 bases, with 15 bases remaining between them. This CDR3 is 13 amino acids long. Germline-derived CDR1 and CDR2 are SGHDT and YYEEEE. The chain's CDR3 is CASSGGGDWGYTF. The CDR3 DNA is TGTGCCAGCAGCGGAGGGGGGGACTGGGGCTACACCTTC.

This clonotype was seen once. The rearrangement uses TRBV19 and TRBJ1-5; tentative D call: TRBD1 (6 bases). Trimming left V 2 bases short and J 7 bases short, with 9 bases between. The germline gives CDR1 LNHDA, CDR2 SQIVND (reference sequence). This CDR3 contains 13 residues. As DNA, the CDR3 is TGTGCCAGTAGTATAACGGACAGACAGCCCCAGCATTTT. It is translated as CASSITDRQPQHF.

Ten or more counts support this clonotype. V and J are TRBV6-5 and TRBJ2-5; 7 bases map to TRBD1. Germline CDR1 MNHEY, CDR2 SVGAGI. The CDR3 contains 13 residues. J gave up 4 bases and V 6 bases, and 5 bases lay outside the gene matches. CDR3 coding DNA: TGTGCCAGCAGCCGGGCAGGGGGAGAGACCCAGTACTTC. Translated: CASSRAGGETQYF.

This clonotype came up many times. This chain uses TRBV12-3 or TRBV12-4 with TRBJ1-1; 7 nucleotides match TRBD1. J gave up 5 bases and V 4 bases, and 7 bases lay outside the gene matches. This CDR3 is 14 amino acids long. The CDR3 DNA sequence: TGTGCCAGCAGTTGGACAGCCAGGGGGACTGAAGCTTTCTTT. It yields the protein CASSWTARGTEAFF.

This clonotype was recorded a few times. V is TRBV27 and J is TRBJ1-2; D not certain. In germline, CDR1 is MNHEY, CDR2 SMNVEV (reference sequence). Trimming stripped 5 bases from V and 5 bases from J, with 12 bases between. The CDR3 spans 13 residues. The CDR3: CASSPQWGYGYTF. CDR3 nucleotides: TGTGCCAGCAGTCCACAATGGGGATATGGCTACACCTTC.

The sample holds many counts of this clonotype. The chain combines TRBV20-1 with TRBJ2-1; D is perhaps TRBD1 (6 bases). This CDR3 has 15 amino acids. With 6 bases removed from V and 0 bases from J, the gap between germline ends came to 15 bases. Germline loops: CDR1 DFQATT, CDR2 SNEGSKA (reference sequence). CDR3 sequence: CSASTGYSSYNEQFF. CDR3 nucleotides: TGCAGTGCCTCTACAGGGTACTCCTCCTACAATGAGCAGTTCTTC.

The gene calls are TRBV24-1 and TRBJ2-2, with TRBD1 matching 9 bases. V was pared by 7 bases and J by 7 bases, with 9 bases of the junction left unmatched. CDR1 KGHDR and CDR2 SFDVKD come from the germline V gene. The CDR3 totals 15 residues. The CDR3 DNA reads TGTGCCACCAGGGTCTCGACAGGGGGGTACGGGGAGCTGTTTTTT. Protein product: CATRVSTGGYGELFF.

The rearrangement joins TRBV7-6 to TRBJ1-5; D is unclear. Germline V lookup: CDR1 SGHVS, CDR2 FNYEAQ. The CDR3 is 15 residues long. Trimming cost V 8 bases and J 1 base, with 15 bases left between them. CDR3 sequence (DNA): TGTGCCAGCTCCCTCCGGTCAGGAAGCAATCAGCCCCAGCATTTT. Translating it yields CASSLRSGSNQPQHF.

This clonotype has more than one count but fewer than ten. This chain joins TRBV11-3 and TRBJ2-4, with 7 positions matching TRBD1. The germline V gene encodes CDR1 SGHNT and CDR2 YENEEA. The CDR3 consists of 15 residues. V lost 5 bases and J lost 1; bases outside the gene matches: 5. In nucleotides, the CDR3 is TGTGCCAGCAGCCGTACAGGGGAGGCCAAAAACATTCAGTACTTC. This translates into CASSRTGEAKNIQYF.